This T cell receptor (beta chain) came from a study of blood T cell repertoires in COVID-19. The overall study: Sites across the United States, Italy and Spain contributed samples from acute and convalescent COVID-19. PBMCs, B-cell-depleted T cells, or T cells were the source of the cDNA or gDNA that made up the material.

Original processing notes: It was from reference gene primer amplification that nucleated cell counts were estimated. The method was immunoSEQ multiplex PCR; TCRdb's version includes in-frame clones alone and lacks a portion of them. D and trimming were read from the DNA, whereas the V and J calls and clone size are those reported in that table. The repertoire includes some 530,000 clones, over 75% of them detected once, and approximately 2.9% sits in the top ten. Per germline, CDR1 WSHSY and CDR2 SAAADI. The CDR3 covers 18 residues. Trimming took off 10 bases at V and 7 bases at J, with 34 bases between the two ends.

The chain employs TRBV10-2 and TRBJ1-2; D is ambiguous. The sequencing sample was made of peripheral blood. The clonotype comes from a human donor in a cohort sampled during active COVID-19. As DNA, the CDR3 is TGCGCCATTCTGGATGTGGCGGGCTCATCCAGGAGAACGGGTGGCTACACCTTC. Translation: CAILDVAGSSRRTGGYTF.